These 8 T cell receptor beta chains were sequenced from one sample in a study of regulatory T cells in long-lasting Graves disease. TCR beta libraries were built with iRepertoire HTBI primers and Arm-PCR of CDR3 regions. Using its own MiXCR run on the multiplex PCR reads, TCRdb lists one record per CDR3 protein. This repertoire shows over 350,000 distinct CDR3 sequences, about a fifth found once; its top ten account for more than 20%. Noted time point: persistent/refractory GD, antithyroid drugs over 5 years with positive TRAb. Construction of the TCR library relied on RNA isolated from PBMCs. The sequenced sample was peripheral blood mononuclear cells (PBMCs), obtained when the disease was refractory, from a patient treated with antithyroid drugs. These receptors were collected from a female donor with Graves disease.

Many counts were recorded for this clonotype. The chain links TRBV12-3 or TRBV12-4 to TRBJ1-5; D unresolved. This CDR3 region has 13 residues. With 3 bases removed from V and 7 bases from J, the gap between germline ends came to 10 bases. In nucleotides, the CDR3 is TGTGCCAGCAGTTTCGACGGTTCGCAGCCCCAGCATTTT. Protein: CASSFDGSQPQHF.

This clonotype was recorded a few times. The chain has TRBV9 and TRBJ2-7, with 7 bases that match TRBD2. This CDR3 comprises 14 residues. Germline V gene sequence: CDR1 SGDLS, CDR2 YYNGEE. V shed 2 bases and J 0 bases; nucleotides not matched to a gene: 2. The CDR3 bases are TGTGCCAGCAGCGTGCGGGGGTCCTCCTACGAGCAGTACTTC. It encodes CASSVRGSSYEQYF.

This clonotype was recorded at least ten times. The chain couples TRBV15 to TRBJ2-5, with TRBD1 matching over 10 bases. CDR3 length: 16 residues. CDR1 LNHNV and CDR2 YYDKDF come from the germline V gene (reference sequence). V lost 4 bases, J lost 4 bases, and 9 bases stayed unmatched. CDR3 protein: CATSNLGTGDGETQYF. CDR3 DNA: TGTGCCACCAGCAACTTGGGGACAGGGGACGGAGAGACCCAGTACTTC.

This clonotype was seen many times. The genes are TRBV11-1 and TRBJ1-1, with a weak D call TRBD1 (6 bases). This CDR3 has 14 amino acids. The V gene lost 1 base and the J gene lost 12 bases, with 18 bases spanning the gap. Germline V gene sequence: CDR1 SGHAT, CDR2 FQDESV (reference sequence). Here the CDR3 DNA reads TGTGCCAGCAGCTTAGAACTCGGCAGGGGAGGCCCTTTCTTT. Protein sequence: CASSLELGRGGPFF.

This clonotype was observed many times. This chain links TRBV6-2 or TRBV6-3 with TRBJ1-2, with 9 bases lining up with TRBD1. Losses at the gene ends were 6 bases for V and 4 bases for J; bases not matched to a gene: 6. This CDR3 comprises 14 residues. Germline CDR1 and CDR2: MNHEY and SVGEGT. CDR3 bases: TGTGCCAGCAGGAGACAGGGGGGATCCTATGGCTACACCTTC. It translates to CASRRQGGSYGYTF.

In its sample, this clonotype was seen many times. This chain links TRBV28 with TRBJ2-4; D possibly corresponds to TRBD1 (6 bases). V was shortened by 3 bases and J by 8 bases, with 14 bases between the two germline ends. CDR3 length: 14 residues. Germline lookup yields CDR1 MDHEN and CDR2 SYDVKM. The CDR3 sequence: CASSFSDRIDIQYF. The CDR3 nucleotides read TGTGCCAGCAGTTTCTCCGACAGGATAGACATTCAGTACTTC. Complete variable domain (other parts from reference TRBV28 and TRBJ2-4): DVKVTQSSRYLVKRTGEKVFLECVQDMDHENMFWYRQDPGLGLRLIYFSYDVKMKEKGDIPEGYSVSREKKERFSLILESASTNQTSMYLCASSFSDRIDIQYFGAGTRLSVL.

This clonotype was recorded many times. This chain uses TRBV6-1 with TRBJ1-5, with D uncertain. Germline-derived CDR1 and CDR2 are MNHNS and SASEGT. The CDR3 has 15 amino acids. Trimming took off 0 bases at V and 0 bases at J, with 6 bases between the two ends. The CDR3 nucleotides read TGTGCCAGCAGTGAAGCGCCGTATAGCAATCAGCCCCAGCATTTT. Translating it yields CASSEAPYSNQPQHF.

This clonotype has a single count. The rearrangement uses TRBV9 and TRBJ1-4; D may be TRBD1 (6 bases). The CDR3 has 15 residues. Trimming pared 0 bases from V and 3 bases from J, leaving 9 bases between. From germline, CDR1 is SGDLS and CDR2 YYNGEE. Written as DNA, the CDR3 is TGTGCCAGCAGCGTAGAACAGGGTCCTAATGAAAAACTGTTTTTT. Its translation is CASSVEQGPNEKLFF.